This TCR beta chain was found in a study of human T cells and chemical hapten exposure (dated by TCRdb to about 2021). Regarding the study in general: For sensitization, 2% DPC in acetone was applied to an approximately 2 cm by approximately 2 cm area of upper inner arm skin. Throughout the approximately 22-week study period, patients were also given weekly therapeutic DPC doses on the scalp. Patch testing was done on the upper back using Finn chambers containing 0.01% DPC, and results were scored after 6 days according to International Contact Dermatitis Research Group standards. Most of the patients in the cohort were female, and the cohort covered alopecia areata with under or over 50% scalp involvement, alopecia totalis and alopecia universalis. The libraries were sequenced as a pool, and the TCR yield per sample differed mostly because of small variations in library volumes within the pool. The study tracked peripheral blood TCR repertoire changes in vivo during primary and secondary sensitization to the hapten diphenylcyclopropenone (DPC) in alopecia patients. Patient blood was sampled pre-sensitization (week 0) and at 2, 6 and about 24 weeks after DPC sensitization. For TCR sequencing, blood came from over 25 alopecia patients at anywhere from one to four time points (pre-sensitization, 2, 6 and 24 weeks). Study-wide conclusions, independent of this receptor: Compared with pre-sensitization or healthy control sets, expanded TCRs formed significantly more large CDR3 similarity clusters, which is consistent with antigen-driven responses. Because every patient had alopecia, a presumed autoimmune disease, the patients' immune response might differ from that of healthy individuals. Repeated subsampling changed both the strength of the expansion versus patch-test correlation and the threshold at which the correlation became significant. Patch test score correlated positively with the number of PT1 expanded TCRs, reaching significance at thresholds 8, 16 and 32 but not at 4. DPC sensitization did not change how many TCRs were above 1 in 1000 frequency, and no evidence was found of alterations in global repertoire structure.

This sample's time point label indicates: patch test 1, 2 weeks after DPC sensitization. The sample's treatment or condition label is to be understood as: therapeutic diphenylcyclopropenone sensitization with weekly scalp DPC. At every patch-test visit, the blood draw took place before the patch test was put on. Eligible patients were aged 18 to 70, diagnosed with alopecia, deemed suitable for DPC therapy, and excluded if pregnant. Total RNA was extracted from unfractionated whole blood that had been collected in Tempus Blood RNA tubes. Library method: RACE. The data were produced on a NextSeq 500. During library preparation, unique molecular identifiers were attached to individual cDNA molecules so that TCRs could be counted quantitatively and reproducibly. For every blood RNA sample, sequencing covered both the TCR alpha and TCR beta chains. In the original analysis: Samples had a median of roughly 91,000 TCRs, with a range from about 23,224 to 750,000. V, J and CDR3 annotation of the TCR reads was performed with the Decombinator software suite. To make PS versus PT1 abundance plots, every sample was subsampled to the same number of TCRs (28,000). Expanded TCRs were defined as absent before sensitization and observed at least eight times at the 2-week time point. TCRdb trimmed public reads at Q25 via fastp, called clones via MiXCR and kept in-frame beta chains. Rows are combined by CDR3 protein, so each entry shows the most common genes and DNA. These V and J calls originate from TCRdb's pipeline instead of the authors' own analysis. In this sample the table shows under 200,000 distinct CDR3 sequences, about 14% of which occur a single time. The ten largest make up about 1.7% of the sample.

The germline V gene yields SGHAT for CDR1 and FQNNGV for CDR2. The cysteine opens and the phenylalanine closes a CDR3 of 13 amino acids. The entry retains the CDR3 DNA only, 39 bases that are in frame from base 1. Here V drops 5 bases and J drops 10 bases, and the junction holds 6 bases not matched to any gene. A few counts support this clonotype. Its antigen remains undetermined. Within one base of it there is no much larger clone, and no base qualities were kept. The chain links TRBV11-2 with TRBJ1-1, with TRBD1 matching 11 junction bases. The sequences come from whole blood, collected in connection with sensitization to the hapten diphenylcyclopropenone (DPC). The receptor was derived from a woman in her 30s with alopecia areata. Some clones in this sample may be carry-over from other donors' samples. The CDR3 has the sequence CASSQDRGRVAFF. The DNA is TGTGCCAGCAGCCAGGACAGGGGGCGCGTAGCTTTCTTT.